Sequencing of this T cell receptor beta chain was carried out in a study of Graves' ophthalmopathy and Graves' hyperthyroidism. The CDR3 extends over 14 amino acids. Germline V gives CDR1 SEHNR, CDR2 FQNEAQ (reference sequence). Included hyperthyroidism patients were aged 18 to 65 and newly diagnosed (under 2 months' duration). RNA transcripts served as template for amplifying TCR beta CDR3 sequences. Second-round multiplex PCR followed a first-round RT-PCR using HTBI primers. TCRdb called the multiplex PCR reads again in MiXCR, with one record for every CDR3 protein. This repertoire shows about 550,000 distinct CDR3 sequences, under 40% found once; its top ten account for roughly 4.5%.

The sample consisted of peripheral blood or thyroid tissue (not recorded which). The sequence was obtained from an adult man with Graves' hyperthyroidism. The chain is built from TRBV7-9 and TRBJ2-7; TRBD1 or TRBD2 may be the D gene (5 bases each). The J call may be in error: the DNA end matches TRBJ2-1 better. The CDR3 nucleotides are TGTGCCAGCAGCTTATTGGTTGGGGGTGGGGAGCAGTTCTTC. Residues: CASSLLVGGGEQFF.